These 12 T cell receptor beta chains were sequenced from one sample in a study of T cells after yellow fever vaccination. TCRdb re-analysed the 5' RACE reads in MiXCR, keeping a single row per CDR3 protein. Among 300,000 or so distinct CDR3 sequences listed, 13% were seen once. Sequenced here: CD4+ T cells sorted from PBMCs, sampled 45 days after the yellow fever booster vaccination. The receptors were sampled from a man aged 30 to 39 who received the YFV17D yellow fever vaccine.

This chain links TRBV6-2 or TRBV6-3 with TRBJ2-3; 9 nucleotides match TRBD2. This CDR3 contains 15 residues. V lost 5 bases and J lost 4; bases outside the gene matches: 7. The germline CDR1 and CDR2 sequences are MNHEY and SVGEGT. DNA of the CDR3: TGTGCCAGCAGTCCAATAGCGGGAGAGTCAGATACGCAGTATTTT. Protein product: CASSPIAGESDTQYF.

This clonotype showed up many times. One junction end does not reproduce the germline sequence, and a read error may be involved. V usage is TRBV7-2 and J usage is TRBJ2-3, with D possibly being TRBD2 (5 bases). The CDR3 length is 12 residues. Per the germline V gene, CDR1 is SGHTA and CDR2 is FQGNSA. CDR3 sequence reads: CASSGSTDTQYF. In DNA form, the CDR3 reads TGCGCCAGCAGCGGAAGCACAGATACGCAGTATTTT.

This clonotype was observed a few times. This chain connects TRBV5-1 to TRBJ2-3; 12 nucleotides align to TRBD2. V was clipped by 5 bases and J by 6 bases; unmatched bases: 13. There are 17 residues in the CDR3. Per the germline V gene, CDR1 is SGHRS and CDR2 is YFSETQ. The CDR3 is CASRSASGRAIPDTQYF. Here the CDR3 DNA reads TGCGCCAGCAGATCAGCTAGCGGGAGGGCTATCCCGGATACGCAGTATTTT.

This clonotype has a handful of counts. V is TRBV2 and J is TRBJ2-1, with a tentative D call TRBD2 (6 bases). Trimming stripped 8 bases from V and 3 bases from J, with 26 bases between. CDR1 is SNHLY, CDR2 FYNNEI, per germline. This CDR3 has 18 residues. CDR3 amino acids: CASSDFFAGPNNYNEQFF. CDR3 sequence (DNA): TGTGCCAGCTCCGACTTTTTTGCGGGACCGAATAACTACAATGAGCAGTTCTTC.

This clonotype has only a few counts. The CDR3 spells CASSPGASGGQEQYF. CDR3 bases: TGTGCCAGCAGTCCTGGGGCTAGCGGGGGCCAGGAGCAGTACTTC. The J gene is TRBJ2-7, the V gene TRBV27; 10 nucleotides agree with TRBD2. The CDR3 contains 15 residues. V was clipped by 5 bases and J by 7 bases; unmatched bases: 11. The V gene's germline CDR1 is MNHEY and CDR2 SMNVEV (reference sequence).

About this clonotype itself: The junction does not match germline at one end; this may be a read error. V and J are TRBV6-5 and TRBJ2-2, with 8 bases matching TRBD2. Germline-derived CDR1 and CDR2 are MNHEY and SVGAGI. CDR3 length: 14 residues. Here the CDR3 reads CASSYSGNTWELFF. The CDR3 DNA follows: TGTGCCAGCAGTTATAGCGGGAACACCTGGGAGCTGTTTTTT.

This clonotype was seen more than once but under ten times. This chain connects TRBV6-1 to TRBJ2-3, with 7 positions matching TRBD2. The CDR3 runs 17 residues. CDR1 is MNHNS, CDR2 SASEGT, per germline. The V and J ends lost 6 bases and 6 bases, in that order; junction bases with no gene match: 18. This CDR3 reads CASRIRPGTTNPDTQYF. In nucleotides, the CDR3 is TGTGCCAGCAGAATTAGACCCGGGACTACAAACCCTGATACGCAGTATTTT.

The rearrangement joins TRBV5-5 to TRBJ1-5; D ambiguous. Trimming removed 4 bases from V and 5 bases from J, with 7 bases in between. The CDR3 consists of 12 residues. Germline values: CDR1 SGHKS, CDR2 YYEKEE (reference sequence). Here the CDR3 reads CASSVGHQPQHF. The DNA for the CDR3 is TGTGCCAGCAGCGTAGGGCATCAGCCCCAGCATTTT.

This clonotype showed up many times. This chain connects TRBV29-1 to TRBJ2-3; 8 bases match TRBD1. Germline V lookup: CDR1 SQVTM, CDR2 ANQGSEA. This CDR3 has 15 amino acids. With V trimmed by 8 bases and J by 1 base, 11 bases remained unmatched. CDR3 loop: CSSWDRTDGTDTQYF. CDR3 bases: TGCAGCTCCTGGGACAGGACTGATGGCACAGATACGCAGTATTTT.

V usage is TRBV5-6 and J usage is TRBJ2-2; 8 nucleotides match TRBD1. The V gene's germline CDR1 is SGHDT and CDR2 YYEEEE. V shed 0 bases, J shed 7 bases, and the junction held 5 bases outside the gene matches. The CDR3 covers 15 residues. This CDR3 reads CASSLVGTGGGELFF. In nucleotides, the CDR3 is TGTGCCAGCAGCTTGGTCGGGACAGGTGGCGGGGAGCTGTTTTTT.

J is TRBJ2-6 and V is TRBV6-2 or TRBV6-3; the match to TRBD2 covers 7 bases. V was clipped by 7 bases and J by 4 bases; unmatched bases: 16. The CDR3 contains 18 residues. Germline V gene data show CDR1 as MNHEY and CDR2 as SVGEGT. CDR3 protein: CASTPGRTRKTGANVLTF. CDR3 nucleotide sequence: TGTGCCAGCACTCCCGGAAGGACTAGGAAAACCGGGGCCAACGTCCTGACTTTC.

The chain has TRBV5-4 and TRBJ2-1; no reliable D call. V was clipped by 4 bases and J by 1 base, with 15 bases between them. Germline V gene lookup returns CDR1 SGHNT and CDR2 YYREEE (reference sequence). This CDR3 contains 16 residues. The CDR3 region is CASSPPSPPSYNEQFF. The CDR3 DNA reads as TGTGCCAGCAGCCCCCCTTCCCCCCCTTCCTACAATGAGCAGTTCTTC.